A single TCR beta chain is shown here with its context. The clone's antigen remains unknown. The data derive from a study of CXCR3-negative and CXCR3-positive naive CD8 T cells (dated by TCRdb to the late 2010s). A note on the overall study: Some 130 million TRB reads were obtained in total, roughly 1.5 +/- 0.3 million reads per library. The diversity and physicochemical repertoire analyses included 11 donors pooled from two independent experiments. The TRBV-TRBJ cluster analysis covered naive subsets from roughly 5 donors and memory cells from 3 donors. The study at large found these results: Comparably high repertoire diversity was found in both naive subsets, whereas much lower repertoire diversity was found in memory CD8+ T cells. Compared with CXCR3-negative naive cells, CXCR3-positive naive cells had TRB CDR3s with higher hydrophobicity (lower Kidera factor 4), lower energy, and higher strength and volume indices. Because CXCR3 expression was partially decreased after cryopreservation, freshly isolated PBMCs were used for most assays. Because surface CD5, which is linked to self-reactivity in mice, was comparable between the naive subsets, TCR interaction strength was also inferred from the physicochemical properties of TRB CDR3s. TRBV-TRBJ usage was similar between naive CXCR3-negative and CXCR3-positive cells from the same donor, while memory cells showed distinct patterns.

The germline V gene provides CDR1 SGHTA and CDR2 FQGTGA. Taken from cysteine to phenylalanine, the CDR3 has 16 residues. Only the protein sequence is given. Sequencing took place on a NextSeq 550. The Human TCR Profiling Kit (MiLaboratory) was used to make UMI-labeled 5' RACE TRB cDNA libraries. The full amount of extracted RNA was used for cDNA synthesis, and the full amount of resulting cDNA was used for PCR amplification. The libraries were made side by side, with each library going through the same number of PCR cycles. The paper's data handling went like this. About 50,000 +/- 10,000 unique UMI-labeled TRB cDNA molecules per library were extracted with MIGEC and MiXCR, with at least two reads per UMI required. On average, each library contained approximately 40,000 +/- 10,000 functional in-frame TRB CDR3 nucleotide clonotypes without stop codons. After downsampling to 5000 UMI-labeled TRB molecules per sample, diversity metrics, including normalized Shannon-Wiener and Chao1, were computed in VDJtools. Clonotype-size-weighted physicochemical properties of the central five CDR3 residues (interaction energy, strength, volume and Kidera factor 4) were computed in VDJtools. TCRdb reanalyzed the reads, keeping one entry per CDR3 protein sequence and omitting DNA. The V and J calls were not made by the authors but by TCRdb's processing. This sample's records show tens of thousands of distinct CDR3 sequences. The top ten constitute approximately 0.6% of the sample.

Each CD8+ T cell subset was flow-sorted in triplicate, and 300,000 or so cells per subset were placed directly into RLT lysis buffer. To exclude memory contaminants, naive CD8+ T cells were stringently defined as CD45RO-CCR7+CD27+CD95-. Peripheral blood mononuclear cells were isolated from buffy coats using standard density gradient centrifugation. A FACSAria III was used to flow-sort naive CD8+ T cells into CXCR3-negative and CXCR3-positive populations. Total RNA was extracted from sorted cells with an RNeasy Mini Kit. The chain employs TRBV7-3 and TRBJ2-1. The sample taken for sequencing was naive CXCR3+ CD8+ T cells from blood. The cell subset or site label, as the study defines it: CD45RO-CCR7+CD27+CD95- naive CD8+ T cells expressing CXCR3 (TNR3+). The sequence derives from a human donor in good health. Some clones in this sample may be carry-over from other donors' samples. For the CDR3, the sequence is CASSLTQREYYNEQFF.